This T cell receptor beta chain was obtained from a study of OX40 agonist ivuxolimab in advanced cancers. Study at large: Intravenous ivuxolimab was administered to patients every 2 weeks at 0.01 to 10 mg/kg.

Produced via immunoSEQ multiplex PCR; TCRdb's table is partial and in-frame only. The sample has about 65,000 clones, approximately 89% seen once; the top ten hold 1% to 1.2%. The CDR3 has 13 residues. Germline CDR1 and CDR2: SGHNT and YYREEE (reference sequence). Trimming removed 1 base from V and 3 bases from J, with 7 bases in between. Source: CD4+ or CD8+ T cells sorted from blood, taken in a trial of the OX40 agonist ivuxolimab. The rearrangement joins TRBV5-4 to TRBJ1-1; D is ambiguous. The TCR comes from an adult with an advanced solid tumor such as melanoma, head and neck, liver or kidney cancer. CDR3 loop: CASSLFGDTEAFF. The CDR3, as DNA: TGTGCCAGCAGCTTGTTTGGGGACACTGAAGCTTTCTTT.